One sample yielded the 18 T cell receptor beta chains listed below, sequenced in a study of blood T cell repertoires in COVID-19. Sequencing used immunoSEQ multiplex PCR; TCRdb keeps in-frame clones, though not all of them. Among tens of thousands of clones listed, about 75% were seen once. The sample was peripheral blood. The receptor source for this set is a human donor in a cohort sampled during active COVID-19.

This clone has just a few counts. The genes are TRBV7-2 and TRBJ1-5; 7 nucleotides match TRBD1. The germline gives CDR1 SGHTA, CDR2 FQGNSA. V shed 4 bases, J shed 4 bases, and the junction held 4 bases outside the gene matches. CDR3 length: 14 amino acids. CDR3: CASSSNRGNQPQHF. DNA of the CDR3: TGTGCCAGCAGCTCCAACAGGGGTAATCAGCCCCAGCATTTT. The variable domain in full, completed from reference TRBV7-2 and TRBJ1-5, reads GAGVSQSPSNKVTEKGKDVELRCDPISGHTALYWYRQSLGQGLEFLIYFQGNSAPDKSGLPSDRFSAERTGGSVSTLTIQRTQQEDSAVYLCASSSNRGNQPQHFGDGTRLSIL.

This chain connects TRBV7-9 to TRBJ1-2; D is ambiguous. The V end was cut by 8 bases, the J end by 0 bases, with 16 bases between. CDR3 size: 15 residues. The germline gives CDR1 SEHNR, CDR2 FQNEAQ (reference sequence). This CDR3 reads CASSPTEHTNYGYTF. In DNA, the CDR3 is TGTGCCAGCTCACCGACGGAGCATACTAACTATGGCTACACCTTC.

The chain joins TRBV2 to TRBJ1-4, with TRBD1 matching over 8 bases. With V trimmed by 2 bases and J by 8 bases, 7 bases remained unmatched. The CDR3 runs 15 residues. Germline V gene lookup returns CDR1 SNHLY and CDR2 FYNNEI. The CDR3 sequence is CASSEQGAVGEKLFF. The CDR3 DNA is TGTGCCAGCAGTGAACAGGGGGCAGTAGGGGAAAAACTGTTTTTT. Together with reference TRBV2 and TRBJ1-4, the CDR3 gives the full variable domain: EPEVTQTPSHQVTQMGQEVILRCVPISNHLYFYWYRQILGQKVEFLVSFYNNEISEKSEIFDDQFSVERPDGSNFTLKIRSTKLEDSAMYFCASSEQGAVGEKLFFGSGTQLSVL.

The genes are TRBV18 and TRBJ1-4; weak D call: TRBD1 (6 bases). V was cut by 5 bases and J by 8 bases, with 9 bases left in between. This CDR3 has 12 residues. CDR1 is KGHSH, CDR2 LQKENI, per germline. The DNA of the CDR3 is TGTGCCAGCTCAAAAGACAGGGAAAAACTGTTTTTT. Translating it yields CASSKDREKLFF.

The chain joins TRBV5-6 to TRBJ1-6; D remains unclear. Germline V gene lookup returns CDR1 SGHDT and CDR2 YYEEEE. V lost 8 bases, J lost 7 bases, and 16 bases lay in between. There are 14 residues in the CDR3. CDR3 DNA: TGTGCCAGTTGCTCCGAGGGTCGAAATTCACCCCTCCACTTT. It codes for CASCSEGRNSPLHF.

The CDR3 DNA sequence: TGTGCCAGCAGCTTAACAGGGGTGTCAGCAGGGGATGGCTACACCTTC. Amino acids: CASSLTGVSAGDGYTF. The V and J genes are TRBV7-9 and TRBJ1-2, with 7 bases aligning to TRBD1. After removal of 2 bases from V and 6 bases from J, the junction contained 12 bases not matched to a gene. CDR1 SEHNR and CDR2 FQNEAQ come from the germline V gene (reference sequence). The CDR3 is 16 residues long.

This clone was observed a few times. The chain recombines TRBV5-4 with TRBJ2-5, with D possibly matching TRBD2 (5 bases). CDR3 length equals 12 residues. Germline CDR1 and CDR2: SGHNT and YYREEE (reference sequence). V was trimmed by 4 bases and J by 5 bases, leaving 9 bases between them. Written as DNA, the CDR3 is TGTGCCAGCAGCGCGACGGGGGAGACCCAGTACTTC. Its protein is CASSATGETQYF. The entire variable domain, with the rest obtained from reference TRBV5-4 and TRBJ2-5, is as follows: ETGVTQSPTHLIKTRGQQVTLRCSSQSGHNTVSWYQQALGQGPQFIFQYYREEENGRGNFPPRFSGLQFPNYSSELNVNALELDDSALYLCASSATGETQYFGPGTRLLVL.

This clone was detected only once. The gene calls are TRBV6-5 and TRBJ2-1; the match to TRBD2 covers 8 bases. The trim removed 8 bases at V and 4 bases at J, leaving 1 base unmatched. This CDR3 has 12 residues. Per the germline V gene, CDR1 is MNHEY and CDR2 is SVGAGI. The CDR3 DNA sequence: TGTGCCAGCCGGGAGGGGTACAATGAGCAGTTCTTC. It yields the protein CASREGYNEQFF.

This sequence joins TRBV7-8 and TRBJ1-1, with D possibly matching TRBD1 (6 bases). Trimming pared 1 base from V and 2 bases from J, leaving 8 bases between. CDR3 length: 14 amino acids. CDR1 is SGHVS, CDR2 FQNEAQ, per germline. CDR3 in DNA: TGTGCCAGCAGCTTAGGGACAGCTAACACTGAAGCTTTCTTT. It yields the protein CASSLGTANTEAFF.

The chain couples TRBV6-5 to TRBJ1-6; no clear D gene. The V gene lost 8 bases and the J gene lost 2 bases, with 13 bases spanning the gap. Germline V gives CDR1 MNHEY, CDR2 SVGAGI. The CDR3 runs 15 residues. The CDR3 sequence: CASSLRETYNSPLHF. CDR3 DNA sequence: TGTGCCAGCTCTTTGAGGGAGACCTATAATTCACCCCTCCACTTT.

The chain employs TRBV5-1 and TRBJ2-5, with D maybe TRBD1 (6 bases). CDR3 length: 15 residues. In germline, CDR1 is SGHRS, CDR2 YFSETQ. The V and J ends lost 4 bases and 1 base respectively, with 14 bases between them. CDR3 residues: CASSLAGQFQETQYF. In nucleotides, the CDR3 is TGCGCCAGCAGCCTCGCCGGACAGTTCCAAGAGACCCAGTACTTC.

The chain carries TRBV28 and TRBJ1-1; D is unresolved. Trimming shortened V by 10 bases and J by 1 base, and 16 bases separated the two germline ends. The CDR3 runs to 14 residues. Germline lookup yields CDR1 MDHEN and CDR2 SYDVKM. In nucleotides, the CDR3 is TGTGCCACCGCGGAGAGGGCGGGGAACACTGAAGCTTTCTTT. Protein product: CATAERAGNTEAFF.

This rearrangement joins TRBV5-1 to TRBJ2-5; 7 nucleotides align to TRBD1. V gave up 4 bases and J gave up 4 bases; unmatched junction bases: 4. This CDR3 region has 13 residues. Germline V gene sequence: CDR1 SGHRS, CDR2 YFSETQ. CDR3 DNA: TGCGCCAGCAGCCCCAACAGGGGAGAGACCCAGTACTTC. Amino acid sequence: CASSPNRGETQYF.

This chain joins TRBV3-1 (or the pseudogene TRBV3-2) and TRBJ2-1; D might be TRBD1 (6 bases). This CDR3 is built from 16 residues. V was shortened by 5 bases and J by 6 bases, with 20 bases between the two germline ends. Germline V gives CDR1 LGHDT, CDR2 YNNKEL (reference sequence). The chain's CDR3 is CASSRTTGKGANEQFF. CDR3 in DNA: TGTGCCAGCAGCAGGACCACAGGGAAAGGGGCCAATGAGCAGTTCTTC.

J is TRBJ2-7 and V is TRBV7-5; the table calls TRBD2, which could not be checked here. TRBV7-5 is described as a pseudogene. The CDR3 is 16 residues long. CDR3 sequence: CARSLPGLAGPYEQYF. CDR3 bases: TGTGCCAGAAGCCTACCCGGACTAGCGGGACCCTACGAGCAGTACTTC.

The CDR3 nucleotides are TGTGCCAGCTCACCCGGGACTAGTACAGATACGCAGTATTTT. Its translation: CASSPGTSTDTQYF. This sequence joins TRBV18 and TRBJ2-3, with 8 nucleotides matching TRBD2. V trimming: 3 bases; J trimming: 3 bases; junction bases outside the gene matches: 2. The germline gives CDR1 KGHSH, CDR2 LQKENI. This CDR3 is 14 amino acids long.

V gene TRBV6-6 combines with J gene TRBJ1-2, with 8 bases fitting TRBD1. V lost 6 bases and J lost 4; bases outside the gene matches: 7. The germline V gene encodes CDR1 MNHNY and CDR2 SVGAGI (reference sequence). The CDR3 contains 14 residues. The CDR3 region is CASRNQGAIYGYTF. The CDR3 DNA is TGTGCCAGCAGAAATCAGGGGGCCATCTATGGCTACACCTTC.

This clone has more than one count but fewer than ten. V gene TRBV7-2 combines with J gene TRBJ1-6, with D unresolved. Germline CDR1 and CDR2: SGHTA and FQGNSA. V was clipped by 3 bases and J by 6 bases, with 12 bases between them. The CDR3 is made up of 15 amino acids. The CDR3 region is CASSFSRVTNSPLHF. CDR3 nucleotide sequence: TGTGCCAGCAGCTTCTCGAGAGTAACTAATTCACCCCTCCACTTT. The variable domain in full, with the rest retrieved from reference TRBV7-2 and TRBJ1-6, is GAGVSQSPSNKVTEKGKDVELRCDPISGHTALYWYRQSLGQGLEFLIYFQGNSAPDKSGLPSDRFSAERTGGSVSTLTIQRTQQEDSAVYLCASSFSRVTNSPLHFGNGTRLTVT.